The entry below describes one TCR beta chain. Its antigen is unidentified. The source of the sample is a study of cytomegalovirus exposure and HLA in healthy donors. Broader study findings: HLA allele associations emerged for some 16,000 TCR beta sequences in a later analysis, at 0.05 false discovery rate.

The study ran its PCR with 60 Vbeta and 13 Jbeta primers. Some clones are missing from TCRdb's copy, which holds only in-frame ones; the method was immunoSEQ multiplex PCR. The sample carries approximately 150,000 clones, 60% to 80% recorded once. Sample: PBMCs. This clonotype was obtained from a male donor in good health and CMV-seronegative.

CDR3 protein: CASSERDRVGTEAFF. The DNA for the CDR3 is TGTGCCAGCAGTGAAAGGGACAGGGTAGGGACTGAAGCTTTCTTT. The chain links TRBV2 to TRBJ1-1, with 9 bases matching TRBD1. There are 15 residues in the CDR3. CDR1 and CDR2 (germline): SNHLY, FYNNEI. V was pared by 2 bases and J by 5 bases, with 6 bases of the junction left unmatched. Full variable domain (remainder filled in from reference TRBV2 and TRBJ1-1): EPEVTQTPSHQVTQMGQEVILRCVPISNHLYFYWYRQILGQKVEFLVSFYNNEISEKSEIFDDQFSVERPDGSNFTLKIRSTKLEDSAMYFCASSERDRVGTEAFFGQGTRLTVV.